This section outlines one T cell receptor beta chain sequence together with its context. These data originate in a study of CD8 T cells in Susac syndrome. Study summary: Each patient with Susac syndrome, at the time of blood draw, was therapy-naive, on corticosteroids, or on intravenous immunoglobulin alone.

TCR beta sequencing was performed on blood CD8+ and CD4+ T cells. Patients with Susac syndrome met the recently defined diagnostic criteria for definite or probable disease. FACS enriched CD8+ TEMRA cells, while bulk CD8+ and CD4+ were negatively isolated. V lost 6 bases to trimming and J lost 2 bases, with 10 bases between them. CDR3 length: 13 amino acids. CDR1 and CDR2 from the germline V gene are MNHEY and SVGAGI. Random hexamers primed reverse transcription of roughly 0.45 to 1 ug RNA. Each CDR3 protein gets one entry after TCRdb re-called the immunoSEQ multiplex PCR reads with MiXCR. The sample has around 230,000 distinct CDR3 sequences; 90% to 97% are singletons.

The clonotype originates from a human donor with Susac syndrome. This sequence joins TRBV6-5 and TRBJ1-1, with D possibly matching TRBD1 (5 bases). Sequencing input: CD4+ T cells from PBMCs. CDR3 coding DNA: TGTGCCAGCAGGCGGGACGGTAACACTGAAGCTTTCTTT. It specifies CASRRDGNTEAFF.